These 11 T cell receptor beta chains share one sample of origin, sequenced in a study of T cell repertoires in cytomegalovirus infection. TCRdb re-derived calls from the reads in MiXCR, one entry per CDR3 protein. The sample contains more than 350,000 distinct CDR3 sequences, roughly 30% of which appear only once. The material sequenced was PBMCs. These receptors were taken from a human donor in good health (CMV status not recorded). Some clones in this sample may be carry-over from other donors' samples.

About this clonotype: A much larger clone sits a single nucleotide away, making a read error possible. This rearrangement joins TRBV7-9 to TRBJ2-7; 7 nucleotides align to TRBD2. The CDR3 runs to 14 residues. Germline V gives CDR1 SEHNR, CDR2 FQNEAQ (reference sequence). The CDR3 DNA is TGTGCCAGCAGCTTATCTGGGGAGGGCTACGAGCAGTCCTTC. Residues: CASSLSGEGYEQSF.

The chain couples TRBV11-2 to TRBJ2-5; D remains ambiguous. V lost 5 bases, J lost 9 bases, and 16 bases lay in between. The CDR3 extends over 13 amino acids. The germline gives CDR1 SGHAT, CDR2 FQNNGV. CDR3 loop: CASSQPPAVPQYF. The CDR3, as DNA: TGTGCCAGCAGCCAACCCCCTGCAGTCCCCCAGTACTTC.

The chain links TRBV4-2 to TRBJ2-3; a possible D gene is TRBD2 (6 bases). V lost 1 base to trimming and J lost 1 base, with 12 bases between them. Germline CDR1 and CDR2: LGHNA and YNFKEQ. The CDR3 is 16 amino acids. CDR3 in DNA: TGTGCCAGCAGCCAAGGCCCGGGACTCGGCACAGATACGCAGTATTTT. It yields the protein CASSQGPGLGTDTQYF.

This clonotype has a handful of counts. The chain combines TRBV6-6 with TRBJ1-5, with 7 bases identical to TRBD1. CDR1 and CDR2 (germline): MNHNY, SVGAGI (reference sequence). The CDR3 sequence is 15 residues long. The J segment lost 3 bases and the V segment lost 5 bases, leaving 7 bases of the junction unmatched. CDR3: CASSPQDRFNQPQHF. CDR3 nucleotide sequence: TGTGCCAGCAGTCCCCAGGACAGGTTCAATCAGCCCCAGCATTTT.

V is TRBV6-1 and J is TRBJ2-7, with 8 bases identical to TRBD2. V lost 7 bases and J lost 1; bases outside the gene matches: 12. CDR1 is MNHNS, CDR2 SASEGT, per germline. This CDR3 spans 16 amino acids. As DNA, the CDR3 is TGTGCCAGCAACCGCGGGGGCGGGGGGCCGTCCTACGAGCAGTACTTC. It specifies CASNRGGGGPSYEQYF.

This clonotype was counted many times. The V and J genes are TRBV12-3 or TRBV12-4 and TRBJ1-2; D call uncertain. The V end lost 3 bases, the J end lost 0 bases, and 11 bases lay between the germline ends. This CDR3 contains 15 residues. This CDR3 is CASSFAPMANYGYTF. The DNA of the CDR3 is TGTGCCAGCAGTTTTGCCCCGATGGCTAACTATGGCTACACCTTC.

J is TRBJ2-5 and V is TRBV7-2; TRBD1 is a possible D gene (5 bases). Gene TRBJ2-1 matches the end of the DNA better, so the J call may be wrong. This CDR3 region has 17 residues. The V gene's germline CDR1 is SGHTA and CDR2 FQGNSA. DNA of the CDR3: TGTGCCAGCAGCTTAGGCCCGGTAGTGGCAGGACAAGAGACCCAGTTCTTC. It codes for CASSLGPVVAGQETQFF.

The chain joins TRBV6-6 to TRBJ1-1; no firm D call. Germline V lookup: CDR1 MNHNY, CDR2 SVGAGI (reference sequence). V was trimmed by 1 base and J by 6 bases, leaving 15 bases between them. CDR3 length: 15 amino acids. CDR3 in amino acids: CASSYFGGRAAEAFF. CDR3 bases: TGTGCCAGCAGTTACTTTGGAGGCCGGGCCGCTGAAGCTTTCTTT.

This clonotype has ten or more counts. The chain has TRBV7-2 and TRBJ2-7, with TRBD2 matching 11 bases. This CDR3 is 16 amino acids long. V shed 4 bases, J shed 0 bases, and the junction held 5 bases outside the gene matches. CDR1 and CDR2 (germline): SGHTA, FQGNSA. CDR3 nucleotide sequence: TGTGCCAGCAGCTCTGGGACTAGCGGATTCTCCTACGAGCAGTACTTC. Translated: CASSSGTSGFSYEQYF.

V gene TRBV7-2 combines with J gene TRBJ2-2, with 7 positions matching TRBD2. V shed 2 bases and J 4 bases; nucleotides not matched to a gene: 7. Germline V gene data show CDR1 as SGHTA and CDR2 as FQGNSA. CDR3 length: 16 amino acids. For the CDR3, the DNA is TGTGCCAGCAGCTTAAGCGGGGAGGCACTCACCGGGGAGCTGTTTTTT. The encoded protein is CASSLSGEALTGELFF.

The rearrangement uses TRBV11-2 and TRBJ2-3, with D tentatively TRBD2 (6 bases). V lost 10 bases and J 3 bases, leaving 17 bases between the germline ends. The CDR3 contains 14 residues. Germline V gene data show CDR1 as SGHAT and CDR2 as FQNNGV. The CDR3 DNA follows: TGTGCCACCACCGGGACTTCTCGGACAGATACGCAGTATTTT. It is translated as CATTGTSRTDTQYF.